The T cell receptor (beta chain) under discussion was sequenced for a study of blood T cell repertoires in COVID-19. About the study: Acute and convalescent COVID-19 samples came from the United States, Italy and Spain. T cells, B-cell-depleted T cells, or PBMCs provided the cDNA or gDNA that served as material.

The protocol was immunoSEQ multiplex PCR, while the TCRdb copy is restricted to in-frame clones and leaves out a portion. The table records approximately 54,000 clones, roughly nine tenths of them present only once. This clonotype originated in a man in his forties or fifties with acute or convalescent COVID-19. Sequencing used peripheral blood.

The CDR3 region is CASLGEDRGQPQHF. CDR3 sequence (DNA): TGTGCCAGTTTGGGCGAGGACAGGGGTCAGCCCCAGCATTTT. The V gene is TRBV2, the J gene TRBJ1-5, with 9 bases fitting TRBD1. With 9 bases clipped from V and 6 bases from J, the junction kept 9 bases outside the gene matches. The CDR3 sequence is 14 residues long. Germline V gives CDR1 SNHLY, CDR2 FYNNEI.